The 27 T cell receptor beta chains reported below all come from one sample, sequenced in a study of blood T cells in healthy people across ages (dated by TCRdb to between 2015 and 2016). Libraries were constructed by 5' RACE. Sequencing relied on an Illumina HiSeq 2500. A second about 7 to 12 cycle PCR used a sample-barcoded 5' primer and a J-beta primer mix. TCRdb reanalyzed the raw reads on its own, using fastp at Q25 for trimming and MiXCR for clone calling, and kept in-frame beta chains. Here each entry gathers all rows of one CDR3 protein and keeps the most common genes and DNA. Counted in this sample were around 900,000 distinct CDR3 sequences; roughly 47% of them appeared once. Together, the top ten hold about 21% of the sample. Sequencing used blood. All receptors derive from a woman aged 55-69 years in good health.

The chain combines TRBV12-3 or TRBV12-4 with TRBJ2-5; D is perhaps TRBD2 (7 bases). This CDR3 is built from 14 residues. Trimming cost V 7 bases and J 5 bases, with 17 bases left between them. The CDR3 sequence: CASTSWGGEETQYF. CDR3 bases: TGTGCCAGCACCAGCTGGGGGGGCGAGGAGACCCAGTACTTC.

The J gene is TRBJ2-6, the V gene TRBV6-1; 7 bases agree with TRBD2. The germline gives CDR1 MNHNS, CDR2 SASEGT. Losses at the gene ends were 4 bases for V and 3 bases for J; bases not matched to a gene: 12. The CDR3 length is 18 residues. In DNA, the CDR3 is TGTGCCAGCAGTGGGGGGGGGATGCTCGATGGTGGGGCCAACGTCCTGACTTTC. This sequence encodes CASSGGGMLDGGANVLTF.

This clonotype was recorded a few times. The chain couples TRBV7-3 to TRBJ2-3; D is ambiguous. V lost 5 bases to trimming and J lost 0 bases, with 15 bases between them. CDR3 size: 16 residues. Germline V gene lookup returns CDR1 SGHTA and CDR2 FQGTGA. CDR3 DNA: TGTGCCAGCAGCCCCATCGTGACACCTAGCACAGATACGCAGTATTTT. Amino acids: CASSPIVTPSTDTQYF.

This clonotype has just a few counts. The J gene is TRBJ2-1, the V gene TRBV20-1, with unresolved D. This CDR3 has 17 amino acids. The germline V and J ends were trimmed by 0 bases and 9 bases, with 24 bases remaining between them. The germline gives CDR1 DFQATT, CDR2 SNEGSKA (reference sequence). Written as DNA, the CDR3 is TGCAGTGCTAGAGATCATGGTACTGATTCCCCGAATGTTGAGCAGTTCTTC. Translated, it gives CSARDHGTDSPNVEQFF.

This clonotype was detected a few times. The chain employs TRBV2 and TRBJ1-2; weak D call: TRBD1 (5 bases). CDR3 size: 14 residues. The V and J ends lost 6 bases and 4 bases respectively, with 15 bases between them. Germline CDR1 SNHLY, CDR2 FYNNEI. The CDR3 sequence: CASRDWDLPYGYTF. CDR3 sequence (DNA): TGTGCCAGCAGGGATTGGGACCTTCCCTATGGCTACACCTTC.

This clonotype was seen a handful of times. This chain joins TRBV20-1 and TRBJ2-7; TRBD2 matches at 10 bases. The CDR3 is 14 amino acids. Germline values: CDR1 DFQATT, CDR2 SNEGSKA (reference sequence). V shed 0 bases and J 4 bases; nucleotides not matched to a gene: 3. The CDR3 protein is CSARDSLAGYEQYF. In nucleotides, the CDR3 is TGCAGTGCTAGAGATTCACTAGCGGGATACGAGCAGTACTTC.

This clonotype has just a few counts. The rearrangement links TRBV12-3 or TRBV12-4 to TRBJ2-7; D is perhaps TRBD2 (5 bases). Trimming shortened V by 8 bases and J by 3 bases, and 14 bases separated the two germline ends. The CDR3 totals 13 residues. In nucleotides, the CDR3 is TGTGCCAGCTCCGGACTGCAAATCTACGAGCAGTACTTC. It translates to CASSGLQIYEQYF.

A few counts support this clonotype. V usage is TRBV21-1 and J usage is TRBJ2-3; TRBD1 was called by the table and not checked on the DNA. TRBV21-1 is recorded as a pseudogene. The CDR3 extends over 15 amino acids. CDR3 sequence: CASGGATQCTDTQYF. The CDR3 bases are TGTGCCAGTGGGGGAGCTACGCAGTGCACAGATACGCAGTATTTT.

The chain employs TRBV20-1 and TRBJ2-1, with D unresolved. The V end lost 2 bases, the J end lost 0 bases, and 8 bases lay between the germline ends. This CDR3 spans 14 amino acids. The germline gives CDR1 DFQATT, CDR2 SNEGSKA (reference sequence). The CDR3 nucleotides are TGCAGTGCTAGACAGAGCATCTCCTACAATGAGCAGTTCTTC. Translated: CSARQSISYNEQFF.

The chain is built from TRBV7-3 and TRBJ1-2; 7 nucleotides agree with TRBD1. From germline, CDR1 is SGHTA and CDR2 FQGTGA. J gave up 5 bases and V 6 bases, and 6 bases lay outside the gene matches. The CDR3 loop spans 13 amino acids. This CDR3 reads CASRRTGAYGYTF. The CDR3 coding sequence is TGTGCCAGCAGACGCACAGGGGCGTATGGCTACACCTTC.

This clonotype has only a few counts. The chain employs TRBV12-3 or TRBV12-4 and TRBJ2-7; 9 positions agree with TRBD2. Trimming at V came to 4 bases and at J to 4 bases, leaving 5 bases not matched to a gene. The CDR3 has 14 amino acids. For the CDR3, the DNA is TGTGCCAGCAGTTGGTCTAGCGGGATATACGAGCAGTACTTC. Translation: CASSWSSGIYEQYF.

About this clonotype itself: This may arise from a read error, as a much more abundant clone is one base away. The chain combines TRBV6-6 with TRBJ2-1; 9 bases line up with TRBD1. Germline V gives CDR1 MNHNY, CDR2 SVGAGI (reference sequence). CDR3 length equals 14 residues. The ends lost 8 bases at V and 6 bases at J; junction bases unmatched: 8. CDR3 sequence: CASASADRGNEQFF. CDR3 bases: TGTGCCAGCGCGTCCGCGGACAGGGGCAATGAGCAGTTCTTC.

The genes are TRBV5-5 and TRBJ2-3, with TRBD2 matching 9 bases. The CDR3 loop spans 17 amino acids. With 2 bases clipped from V and 0 bases from J, the junction kept 7 bases outside the gene matches. Per the germline V gene, CDR1 is SGHKS and CDR2 is YYEKEE (reference sequence). CDR3 DNA: TGTGCCAGCAGCTTCATGGGTGGGACTAGCAGCACAGATACGCAGTATTTT. It specifies CASSFMGGTSSTDTQYF. The full variable domain, with the rest looked up from reference TRBV5-5 and TRBJ2-3, is DAGVTQSPTHLIKTRGQQVTLRCSPISGHKSVSWYQQVLGQGPQFIFQYYEKEERGRGNFPDRFSARQFPNYSSELNVNALLLGDSALYLCASSFMGGTSSTDTQYFGPGTRLTVL.

The V and J genes are TRBV6-1 and TRBJ1-6, with D maybe TRBD1 (6 bases). The germline gives CDR1 MNHNS, CDR2 SASEGT. Deletions cut 8 bases from V and 9 bases from J, with 14 bases between. The length of the CDR3 is 13 residues. CDR3 sequence (DNA): TGTGCCAGCGGCAATTCAGGGGCTTCACCCCTCCACTTT. Residues: CASGNSGASPLHF.

The rearrangement uses TRBV13 and TRBJ2-1, with D unclear. The CDR3 extends over 12 amino acids. Germline V gives CDR1 PRHDT, CDR2 FYEKMQ (reference sequence). Trimming left V 5 bases short and J 9 bases short, with 11 bases between. CDR3 nucleotide sequence: TGTGCCAGCAGCGGGATAAGCACTGAGCAGTTCTTC. Protein product: CASSGISTEQFF.

This clonotype was counted only a few times. In DNA, the CDR3 is TGTGCCAGCAGACAGGATCGATCGTACAATGAGCAGTTCTTC. Protein product: CASRQDRSYNEQFF. The V and J genes are TRBV2 and TRBJ2-1; D might be TRBD1 (5 bases). CDR3 length equals 14 residues. CDR1 and CDR2 from the germline V gene are SNHLY and FYNNEI. V was cut by 6 bases and J by 4 bases, with 13 bases left in between. The full variable domain, with the rest looked up from reference TRBV2 and TRBJ2-1, is EPEVTQTPSHQVTQMGQEVILRCVPISNHLYFYWYRQILGQKVEFLVSFYNNEISEKSEIFDDQFSVERPDGSNFTLKIRSTKLEDSAMYFCASRQDRSYNEQFFGPGTRLTVL.

V and J are TRBV7-2 and TRBJ2-1; 9 bases fit TRBD1. The DNA end is more similar to TRBJ2-7, so the J call may be wrong. CDR1 is SGHTA and CDR2 is FQGNSA in the germline V gene. This CDR3 region has 15 residues. The CDR3, as DNA: TGTGCCAGCAGCCGGACAGGGGATCTGTACAATGAGCAGTACTTC. Amino acid sequence: CASSRTGDLYNEQYF.

This clonotype was observed a few times. The genes are TRBV28 and TRBJ1-2; D unclear. The V gene's germline CDR1 is MDHEN and CDR2 SYDVKM. This CDR3 region has 11 residues. The ends were cut back, 4 bases at V and 4 bases at J, with 4 bases in the middle. As DNA, the CDR3 is TGTGCCAGCAGTTGGCGCTATGGCTACACCTTC. Amino acids: CASSWRYGYTF.

The rearrangement joins TRBV24-1 to TRBJ1-1, with a possible D match to TRBD1 (6 bases). The CDR3 has 13 residues. V was cut by 2 bases and J by 9 bases, with 12 bases left in between. The germline CDR1 and CDR2 sequences are KGHDR and SFDVKD. CDR3 sequence reads: CATSDYRDNQAFF. CDR3 coding DNA: TGTGCCACCAGTGATTACCGGGACAATCAAGCTTTCTTT.

Only one count was recorded for this clonotype. This chain uses TRBV20-1 with TRBJ2-5, with a weak D call TRBD1 (6 bases). The DNA end favors TRBJ2-7, so the J call may be wrong. The germline V gene has CDR1 DFQATT and CDR2 SNEGSKA (reference sequence). This CDR3 contains 17 residues. CDR3 nucleotides: TGCAGTGCTAAAACGGTACGAAACAGGGCTCCGGCGTACGAGCAGTACTTC. As protein: CSAKTVRNRAPAYEQYF.

The rearrangement joins TRBV20-1 to TRBJ2-1, with 7 bases fitting TRBD2. The CDR3 runs to 15 residues. Unmatched junction bases numbered 10, after V lost 0 bases and J lost 8 bases. Germline-derived CDR1 and CDR2 are DFQATT and SNEGSKA (reference sequence). The CDR3 DNA is TGCAGTGCTAGAGATCCCCACCGACTAGCCGATGAGCAGTTCTTC. Translation: CSARDPHRLADEQFF.

This clonotype was found a few times. The J gene is TRBJ1-6, the V gene TRBV7-9, with D perhaps matching TRBD1 (5 bases). Trimming took 4 bases from V and 6 from J, leaving 13 bases between them. CDR3 length: 15 residues. CDR1 and CDR2 (germline): SEHNR, FQNEAQ (reference sequence). The CDR3 nucleotides read TGTGCCAGCAGCTCGCGGCAGGGCCTTAATTCACCCCTCCACTTT. It is translated as CASSSRQGLNSPLHF.

The chain recombines TRBV20-1 with TRBJ2-3; maybe TRBD2 (5 bases). Germline lookup yields CDR1 DFQATT and CDR2 SNEGSKA (reference sequence). Trimming stripped 1 base from V and 5 bases from J, with 10 bases between. This CDR3 comprises 13 residues. The DNA of the CDR3 is TGCAGTGCTAGAGGGACTCCCAAAGATACGCAGTATTTT. Protein sequence: CSARGTPKDTQYF.

This clonotype was seen more than once but under ten times. This chain joins TRBV20-1 and TRBJ2-7; 7 bases match TRBD1. V shed 3 bases, J shed 3 bases, and the junction held 5 bases outside the gene matches. This CDR3 region has 13 residues. In germline, CDR1 is DFQATT, CDR2 SNEGSKA (reference sequence). The DNA for the CDR3 is TGCAGTGCTAGGTCCCCAGGGGGCTACGAGCAGTACTTC. Residues: CSARSPGGYEQYF.

The chain uses TRBV24-1 and TRBJ2-1, with 7 bases fitting TRBD1. This CDR3 comprises 15 residues. CDR1 and CDR2 (germline): KGHDR, SFDVKD. The trim removed 5 bases at V and 6 bases at J, leaving 9 bases unmatched. The DNA for the CDR3 is TGTGCCACCAGTGGCCGAAGGGACAGAGGCAATGAGCAGTTCTTC. This gives the protein CATSGRRDRGNEQFF.

In this sample, this clonotype turned up a few times. The chain is built from TRBV7-9 and TRBJ2-7; D gene ambiguous. Germline CDR1 is SEHNR and CDR2 is FQNEAQ (reference sequence). CDR3 length equals 15 residues. Between the trimmed V and J ends, which lost 1 base and 1 base, there was a span of 11 bases. CDR3 amino acids: CASSLGIGRSYEQYF. The DNA of the CDR3 is TGTGCCAGCAGCTTAGGAATAGGCAGATCCTACGAGCAGTACTTC.

The sample holds one count of this clonotype. This chain uses TRBV20-1 with TRBJ2-3; TRBD2 aligns across 7 bases. The CDR3 consists of 12 residues. Germline V gene data show CDR1 as DFQATT and CDR2 as SNEGSKA (reference sequence). The CDR3 coding sequence is TGCAGCGGGGGAGGGAGCCCAGATACGCAGTATTTT. Its translation: CSGGGSPDTQYF.